This T cell receptor beta chain was identified in a study of control samples from healthy donors and cancer patients. CDR1 LNHDA and CDR2 SQIVND come from the germline V gene (reference sequence). The CDR3 spans 11 residues. V lost 3 bases, J lost 8 bases, and 7 bases lay in between. Some clones are missing from TCRdb's copy, which holds only in-frame ones; the method was immunoSEQ multiplex PCR. The table lists around 100,000 clones, about 91% of them singletons, with around 2.3% in the top ten. Sequences were obtained from blood. This receptor was obtained from a woman aged 18-29 years in good health. The chain uses TRBV19 and TRBJ1-2; D is undetermined. The CDR3 is CASSILGGYTF. CDR3 nucleotides: TGTGCCAGTAGTATCCTCGGGGGCTACACCTTC.